The rows below give T cell receptor beta chains drawn from one sample of a study of blood T cell repertoires in COVID-19. TCRdb keeps only in-frame clones here, not all; method: immunoSEQ multiplex PCR. The table lists under 300,000 clones, about 90% of them singletons. The sequencing sample was made of PBMCs or T cells enriched from blood (not recorded which). The receptors originated from a human donor in a cohort exposed to, infected with or recovered from COVID-19 (not recorded which). The donor label of this sample is uncertain. Each CDR3 is given with its conserved first and last residue. Each record gives: D gene, V gene, CDR3 length, J gene, CDR3 DNA, CDR3 protein. A D gene is named only where the DNA matches it firmly.

-	TRBV5-1	16	TRBJ2-3	TGCGCCAGCAGCTTGTTTCCCCGGGGGAGCACAGATACGCAGTATTTT	CASSLFPRGSTDTQYF
TRBD1	TRBV6-5	15	TRBJ2-7	TGTGCCAGCAGTTACTCCACCGACAGGGCCTACGAGCAGTACTTC	CASSYSTDRAYEQYF
TRBD2	TRBV7-9	18	TRBJ2-4	TGTGCCAGCAGCTTATCCAGCGGGGGGGAGAGATTAAAAAACATTCAGTACTTC	CASSLSSGGERLKNIQYF
TRBD1	TRBV7-8	15	TRBJ2-5	TGTGCCAGCAGCTCACCGGGACAGGGACAAGAGACCCAGTACTTC	CASSSPGQGQETQYF
-	TRBV19	14	TRBJ1-5	TGTGCCAGTAAGGTTCTAGGTACCGGTCAGCCCCAGCATTTT	CASKVLGTGQPQHF
TRBD2	TRBV27	18	TRBJ2-2	TGTGCCAGCAGTTCTACTCCTAGCGGGGGCGTAAACACCGGGGAGCTGTTTTTT	CASSSTPSGGVNTGELFF
TRBD1	TRBV5-1	15	TRBJ2-7	TGCGCCAGCAGCGCCACCCCGGGACAGGGCTTCGAGCAGTACTTC	CASSATPGQGFEQYF
-	TRBV5-1	15	TRBJ2-2	TGCGCCAGCAGCTTGGACAGGGCCAACACCGGGGAGCTGTTTTTT	CASSLDRANTGELFF
TRBD1	TRBV13	16	TRBJ1-3	TGTGCCAGCAGCCATAACAGGGGGCTCTCTGGAAACACCATATATTTT	CASSHNRGLSGNTIYF
TRBD1	TRBV27	15	TRBJ1-5	TGTGCCAGCAGCCGGGACAGGGGGCAGGGGCAGCCCCAGCATTTT	CASSRDRGQGQPQHF
-	TRBV12-2	14	TRBJ2-2	TGTGCAAGTCGCCCGAAACTGAACACCGGGGAGCTGTTTTTT	CASRPKLNTGELFF